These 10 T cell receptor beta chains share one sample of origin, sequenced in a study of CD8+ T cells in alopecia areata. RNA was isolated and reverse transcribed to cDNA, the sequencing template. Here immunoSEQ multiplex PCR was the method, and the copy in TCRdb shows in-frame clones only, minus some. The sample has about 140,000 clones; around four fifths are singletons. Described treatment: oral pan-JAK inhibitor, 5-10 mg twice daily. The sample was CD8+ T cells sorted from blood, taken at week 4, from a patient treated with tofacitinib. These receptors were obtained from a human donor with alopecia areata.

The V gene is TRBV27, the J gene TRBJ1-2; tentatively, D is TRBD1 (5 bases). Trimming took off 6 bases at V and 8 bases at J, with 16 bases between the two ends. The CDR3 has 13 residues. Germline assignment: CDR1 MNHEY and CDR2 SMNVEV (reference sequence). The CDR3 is CASSISGTGGYTF. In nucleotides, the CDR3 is TGTGCCAGCAGCATTTCCGGGACTGGGGGCTACACCTTC.

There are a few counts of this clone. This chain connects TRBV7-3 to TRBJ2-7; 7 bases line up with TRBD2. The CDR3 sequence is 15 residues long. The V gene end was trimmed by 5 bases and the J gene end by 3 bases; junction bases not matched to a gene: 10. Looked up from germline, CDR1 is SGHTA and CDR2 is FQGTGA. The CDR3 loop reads CASSSGLGLYYEQYF. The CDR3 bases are TGTGCCAGCAGCAGCGGACTAGGTCTTTACTACGAGCAGTACTTC.

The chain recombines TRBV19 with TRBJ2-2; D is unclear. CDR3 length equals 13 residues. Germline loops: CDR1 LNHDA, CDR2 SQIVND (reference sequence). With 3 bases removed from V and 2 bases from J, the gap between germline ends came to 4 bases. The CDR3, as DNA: TGTGCCAGTAGTATTTATAACACCGGGGAGCTGTTTTTT. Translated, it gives CASSIYNTGELFF.

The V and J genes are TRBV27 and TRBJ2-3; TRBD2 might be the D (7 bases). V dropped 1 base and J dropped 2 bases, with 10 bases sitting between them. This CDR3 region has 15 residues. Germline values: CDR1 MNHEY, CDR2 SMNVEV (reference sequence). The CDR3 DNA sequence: TGTGCCAGCAGTTTATACGGGGGGCTCACAGATACGCAGTATTTT. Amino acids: CASSLYGGLTDTQYF.

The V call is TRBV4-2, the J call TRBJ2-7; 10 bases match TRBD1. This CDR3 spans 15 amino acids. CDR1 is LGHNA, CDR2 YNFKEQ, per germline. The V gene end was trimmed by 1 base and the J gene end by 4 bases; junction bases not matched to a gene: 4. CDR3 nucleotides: TGTGCCAGCAGCCAAGGGGGACAGGGGTTATACGAGCAGTACTTC. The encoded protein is CASSQGGQGLYEQYF.

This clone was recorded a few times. CDR3 nucleotide sequence: TGTGCCTGGAGTGTAGGACAGGGAGGAAACACCATATATTTT. This gives the protein CAWSVGQGGNTIYF. The chain is built from TRBV30 and TRBJ1-3, with 8 bases aligning to TRBD1. V shed 0 bases and J 4 bases; nucleotides not matched to a gene: 2. CDR1 and CDR2 from the germline V gene are GTSNPN and SVGIG (reference sequence). CDR3 size: 14 residues.

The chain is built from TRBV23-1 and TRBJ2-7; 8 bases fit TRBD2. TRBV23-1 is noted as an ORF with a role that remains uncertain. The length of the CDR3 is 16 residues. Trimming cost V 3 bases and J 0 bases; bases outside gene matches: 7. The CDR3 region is CASSHSAGGHSYEQYF. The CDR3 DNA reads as TGCGCCAGCAGTCACTCTGCGGGGGGCCACTCCTACGAGCAGTACTTC.

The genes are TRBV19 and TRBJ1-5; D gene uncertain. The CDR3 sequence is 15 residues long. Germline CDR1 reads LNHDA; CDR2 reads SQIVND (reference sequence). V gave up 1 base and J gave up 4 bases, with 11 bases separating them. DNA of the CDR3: TGTGCCAGTAGTATAGGCTGGACGGGAAATCAGCCCCAGCATTTT. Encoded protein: CASSIGWTGNQPQHF.

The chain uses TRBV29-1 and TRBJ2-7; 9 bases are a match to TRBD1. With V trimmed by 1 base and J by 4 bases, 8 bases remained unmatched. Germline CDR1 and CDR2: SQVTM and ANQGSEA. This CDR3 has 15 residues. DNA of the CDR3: TGCAGCGTTGAAGCGAGTGGACAGGGGAATTACGAGCAGTACTTC. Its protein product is CSVEASGQGNYEQYF.

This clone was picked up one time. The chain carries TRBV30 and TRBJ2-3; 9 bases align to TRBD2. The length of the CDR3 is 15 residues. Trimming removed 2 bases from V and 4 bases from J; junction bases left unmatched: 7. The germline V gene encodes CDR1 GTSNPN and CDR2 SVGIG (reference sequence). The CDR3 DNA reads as TGTGCCTGGAGTCGTGGCGGGGGGGCCTCAGATACGCAGTATTTT. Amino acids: CAWSRGGGASDTQYF. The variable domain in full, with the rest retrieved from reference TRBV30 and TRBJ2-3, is SQTIHQWPATLVQPVGSPLSLECTVEGTSNPNLYWYRQAAGRGLQLLFYSVGIGQISSEVPQNLSASRPQDRQFILSSKKLLLSDSGFYLCAWSRGGGASDTQYFGPGTRLTVL.